A single sample gave rise to the 15 T cell receptor beta chains below, sequenced in a study of blood T cell repertoires in COVID-19. Produced via immunoSEQ multiplex PCR; TCRdb's table is partial and in-frame only. The table shows 20,000 to 30,000 clones, with around 90% occurring only once. Sequencing was done on a sample of peripheral blood. The receptors stem from a woman between 55 and 75 years old with active COVID-19.

This chain's CDR3 is CASSLLPGYSYEQYF. Written as DNA, the CDR3 is TGTGCCAGCAGCTTACTGCCGGGTTACTCCTACGAGCAGTACTTC. The chain employs TRBV7-2 and TRBJ2-7; D not resolved. Germline CDR1 and CDR2: SGHTA and FQGNSA. Trimming shortened V by 2 bases and J by 0 bases, and 11 bases separated the two germline ends. This CDR3 region has 15 residues.

The rearrangement uses TRBV10-2 and TRBJ2-7; 11 bases line up with TRBD2. With 10 bases clipped from V and 2 bases from J, the junction kept 13 bases outside the gene matches. This CDR3 contains 16 residues. Germline V gene data show CDR1 as WSHSY and CDR2 as SAAADI. CDR3: CATNALAGGQPYEQYF. The CDR3 nucleotides are TGCGCCACCAACGCTCTAGCGGGAGGACAACCCTACGAGCAGTACTTC.

The chain combines TRBV2 with TRBJ2-3; a possible D gene is TRBD1 (5 bases). The CDR3 spans 14 residues. Between the trimmed V and J ends, which lost 4 bases and 2 bases, there was a span of 10 bases. CDR1 SNHLY and CDR2 FYNNEI come from the germline V gene. The CDR3: CASSVQGYTDTQYF. DNA for the CDR3: TGTGCCAGCAGTGTCCAGGGTTACACAGATACGCAGTATTTT.

This chain joins TRBV19 and TRBJ1-5, with 7 bases matching TRBD1. The germline gives CDR1 LNHDA, CDR2 SQIVND (reference sequence). The CDR3 totals 14 residues. Unmatched junction bases numbered 10, after V lost 9 bases and J lost 5 bases. For the CDR3, the DNA is TGTGCCAGCCCCGGGACAGCTAAAGATCAGCCCCAGCATTTT. Amino acids: CASPGTAKDQPQHF.

The CDR3 DNA reads as TGTGCCAGCAGTTTATCAACAGACCTGAGTCCCACCTTC. It specifies CASSLSTDLSPTF. The chain is built from TRBV28 and TRBJ1-2; D gene uncertain. Germline V lookup: CDR1 MDHEN, CDR2 SYDVKM. This CDR3 region has 13 residues. V was pared by 1 base and J by 13 bases, with 16 bases between.

The J gene is TRBJ2-1, the V gene TRBV7-9, with 13 bases aligning to TRBD2. V shed 3 bases and J 5 bases; nucleotides not matched to a gene: 7. The length of the CDR3 is 17 residues. CDR1 SEHNR and CDR2 FQNEAQ come from the germline V gene (reference sequence). The CDR3 DNA sequence: TGTGCCAGCAGCTTGGTGAGGGGACTAGCGGGAAACAATGAGCAGTTCTTC. This gives the protein CASSLVRGLAGNNEQFF.

The V and J genes are TRBV20-1 and TRBJ2-1; D is perhaps TRBD1 (6 bases). Germline assignment: CDR1 DFQATT and CDR2 SNEGSKA (reference sequence). With 3 bases removed from V and 5 bases from J, the gap between germline ends came to 17 bases. This CDR3 has 15 residues. The DNA of the CDR3 is TGCAGTGCTAGTTCACAGGGAGTCGGGGACAATGAGCAGTTCTTC. Protein sequence: CSASSQGVGDNEQFF.

This chain links TRBV29-1 with TRBJ2-7, with 16 bases that match TRBD2. Losses at the gene ends were 1 base for V and 4 bases for J; bases not matched to a gene: 10. This CDR3 contains 18 residues. Germline V CDR1 and CDR2: SQVTM, ANQGSEA. DNA for the CDR3: TGCAGCGTTGAAGTCGGGACTAGCGGGAGGGGACCATGGTACGAGCAGTACTTC. This gives the protein CSVEVGTSGRGPWYEQYF.

The rearrangement joins TRBV6-5 to TRBJ2-1, with TRBD2 identical over 10 bases. CDR1 is MNHEY, CDR2 SVGAGI, per germline. This CDR3 spans 14 amino acids. V shed 5 bases, J shed 9 bases, and the junction held 7 bases outside the gene matches. The CDR3 loop reads CASSRGTSEGEQFF. The DNA for the CDR3 is TGTGCCAGCAGTCGCGGGACTAGCGAGGGTGAGCAGTTCTTC.

This chain uses TRBV9 with TRBJ2-1; D possibly corresponds to TRBD1 (6 bases). Germline CDR1 SGDLS, CDR2 YYNGEE. The length of the CDR3 is 13 residues. V was trimmed by 8 bases and J by 6 bases, leaving 15 bases between them. This chain's CDR3 is CASNKDSLNEQFF. CDR3 bases: TGTGCCAGTAACAAGGACAGTCTCAATGAGCAGTTCTTC.

The chain employs TRBV5-4 and TRBJ2-1, with 8 bases that match TRBD2. Germline CDR1 reads SGHNT; CDR2 reads YYREEE (reference sequence). This CDR3 spans 15 amino acids. The trim removed 4 bases at V and 9 bases at J, leaving 12 bases unmatched. This CDR3 reads CASSRGPTSAGEQFF. CDR3 nucleotides: TGTGCCAGCAGCAGGGGACCGACTAGCGCTGGTGAGCAGTTCTTC.

Here the CDR3 DNA reads TGTGCCAGCAGCCAATCGCCTGCGGGGGCCAACGTCCTGACTTTC. It encodes CASSQSPAGANVLTF. This chain links TRBV3-1 (or the pseudogene TRBV3-2) with TRBJ2-6; D is undetermined. The CDR3 has 15 residues. Trimming stripped 2 bases from V and 4 bases from J, with 9 bases between. Looked up from germline, CDR1 is LGHDT and CDR2 is YNNKEL (reference sequence).

V and J are TRBV28 and TRBJ1-6, with no clear D. Per germline, CDR1 MDHEN and CDR2 SYDVKM. V was clipped by 2 bases and J by 8 bases, with 10 bases between them. The length of the CDR3 is 14 residues. The CDR3 DNA is TGTGCCAGCAGTTTAATCCAGGTTGATTCACCCCTCCACTTT. Its translation is CASSLIQVDSPLHF.

This clone was counted once. J is TRBJ2-7 and V is TRBV9; 9 nucleotides agree with TRBD2. The CDR3 has 14 residues. Losses at the gene ends were 3 bases for V and 2 bases for J; bases not matched to a gene: 3. Germline CDR1 and CDR2: SGDLS and YYNGEE. CDR3 in DNA: TGTGCCAGCAGCGAGGCGGGAGGGGCCTACGAGCAGTACTTC. Translation: CASSEAGGAYEQYF.

The J gene is TRBJ1-2, the V gene TRBV11-2; the match to TRBD1 covers 7 bases. CDR3 length: 15 amino acids. Germline V gives CDR1 SGHAT, CDR2 FQNNGV. V lost 4 bases, J lost 4 bases, and 9 bases stayed unmatched. CDR3 coding DNA: TGTGCCAGCAGCTCCACAGGACAGGCCCCCTATGGCTACACCTTC. Amino acids: CASSSTGQAPYGYTF. Variable domain in full (rest from reference TRBV11-2 and TRBJ1-2): EAGVAQSPRYKIIEKRQSVAFWCNPISGHATLYWYQQILGQGPKLLIQFQNNGVVDDSQLPKDRFSAERLKGVDSTLKIQPAKLEDSAVYLCASSSTGQAPYGYTFGSGTRLTVV.